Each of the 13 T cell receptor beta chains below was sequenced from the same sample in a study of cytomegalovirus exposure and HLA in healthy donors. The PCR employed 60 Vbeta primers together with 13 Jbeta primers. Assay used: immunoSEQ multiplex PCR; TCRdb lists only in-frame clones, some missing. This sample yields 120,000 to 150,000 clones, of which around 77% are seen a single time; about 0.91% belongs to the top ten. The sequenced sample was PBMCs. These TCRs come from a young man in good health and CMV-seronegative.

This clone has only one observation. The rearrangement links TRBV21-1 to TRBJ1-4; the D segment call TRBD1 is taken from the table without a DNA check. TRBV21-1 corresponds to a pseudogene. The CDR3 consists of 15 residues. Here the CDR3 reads CASSDREWANEKLFF. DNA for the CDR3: TGTGCCAGCAGCGACAGGGAGTGGGCTAATGAAAAACTGTTTTTT.

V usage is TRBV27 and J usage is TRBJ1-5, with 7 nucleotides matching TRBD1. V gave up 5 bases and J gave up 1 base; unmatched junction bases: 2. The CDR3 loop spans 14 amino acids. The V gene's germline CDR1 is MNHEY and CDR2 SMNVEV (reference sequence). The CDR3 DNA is TGTGCCAGCAGTCAGGGGGGAAGCAATCAGCCCCAGCATTTT. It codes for CASSQGGSNQPQHF.

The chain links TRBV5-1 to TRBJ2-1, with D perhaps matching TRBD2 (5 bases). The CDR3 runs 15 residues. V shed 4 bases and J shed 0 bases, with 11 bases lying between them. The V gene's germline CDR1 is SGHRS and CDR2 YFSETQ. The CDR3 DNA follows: TGCGCCAGCAGCATCGGAGGTAGCTCCTACAATGAGCAGTTCTTC. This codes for CASSIGGSSYNEQFF.

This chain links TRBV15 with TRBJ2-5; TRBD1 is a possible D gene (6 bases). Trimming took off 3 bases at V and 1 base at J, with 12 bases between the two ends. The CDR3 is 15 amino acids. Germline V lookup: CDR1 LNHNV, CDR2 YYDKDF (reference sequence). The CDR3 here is CATSRTTGFQETQYF. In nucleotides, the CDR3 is TGTGCCACCAGCAGGACTACAGGGTTCCAAGAGACCCAGTACTTC.

The CDR3: CASSPRGGELFF. Here the CDR3 DNA reads TGTGCCAGCAGCCCCAGGGGCGGGGAGCTGTTTTTT. The gene calls are TRBV11-3 and TRBJ2-2; D perhaps matches TRBD1 (6 bases). Germline V lookup: CDR1 SGHNT, CDR2 YENEEA. The CDR3 length is 12 residues. With 5 bases removed from V and 7 bases from J, the gap between germline ends came to 8 bases.

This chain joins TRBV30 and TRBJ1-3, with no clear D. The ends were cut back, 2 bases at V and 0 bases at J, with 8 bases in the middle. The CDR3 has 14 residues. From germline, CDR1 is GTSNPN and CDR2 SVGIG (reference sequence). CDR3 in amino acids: CAWSPAASGNTIYF. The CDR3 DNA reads TGTGCCTGGAGTCCCGCGGCCTCTGGAAACACCATATATTTT.

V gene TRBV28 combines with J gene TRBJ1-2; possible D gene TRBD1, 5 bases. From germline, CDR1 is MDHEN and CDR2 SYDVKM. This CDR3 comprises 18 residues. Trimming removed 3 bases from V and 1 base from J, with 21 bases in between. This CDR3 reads CASSFPPGTGDLNYGYTF. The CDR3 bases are TGTGCCAGCAGTTTCCCCCCGGGAACGGGGGATCTTAACTATGGCTACACCTTC.

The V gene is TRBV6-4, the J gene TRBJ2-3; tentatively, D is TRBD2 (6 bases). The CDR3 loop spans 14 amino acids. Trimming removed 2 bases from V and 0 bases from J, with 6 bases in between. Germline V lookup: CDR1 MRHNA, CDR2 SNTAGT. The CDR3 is CASSDGTSTDTQYF. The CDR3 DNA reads TGTGCCAGCAGTGACGGGACTAGCACAGATACGCAGTATTTT.

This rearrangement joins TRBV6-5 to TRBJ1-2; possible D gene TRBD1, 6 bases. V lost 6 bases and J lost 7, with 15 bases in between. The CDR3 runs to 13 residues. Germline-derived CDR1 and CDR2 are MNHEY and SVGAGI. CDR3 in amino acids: CASSRGASGGYTF. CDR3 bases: TGTGCCAGCAGCCGGGGGGCCTCGGGTGGCTACACCTTC.

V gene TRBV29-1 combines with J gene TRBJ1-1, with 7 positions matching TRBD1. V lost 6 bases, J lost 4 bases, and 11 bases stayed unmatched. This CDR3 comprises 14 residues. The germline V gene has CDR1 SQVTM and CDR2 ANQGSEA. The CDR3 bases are TGCAGCGTCCTTATAAGGGGGCCGGGCACTGAAGCTTTCTTT. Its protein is CSVLIRGPGTEAFF.

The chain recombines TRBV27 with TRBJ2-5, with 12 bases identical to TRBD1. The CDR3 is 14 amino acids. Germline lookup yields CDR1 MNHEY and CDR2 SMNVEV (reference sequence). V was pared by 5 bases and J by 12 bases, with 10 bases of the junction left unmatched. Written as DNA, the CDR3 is TGTGCCAGCAGTGTGAGAGGGACAGGGGGCCAAAAGTACTTC. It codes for CASSVRGTGGQKYF.

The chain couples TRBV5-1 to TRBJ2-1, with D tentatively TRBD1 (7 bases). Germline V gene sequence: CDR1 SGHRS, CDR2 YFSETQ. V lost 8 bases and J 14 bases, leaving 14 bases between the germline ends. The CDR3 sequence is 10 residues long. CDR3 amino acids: CAREGQLKFF. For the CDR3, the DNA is TGCGCCAGGGAGGGACAGCTGAAGTTCTTC.

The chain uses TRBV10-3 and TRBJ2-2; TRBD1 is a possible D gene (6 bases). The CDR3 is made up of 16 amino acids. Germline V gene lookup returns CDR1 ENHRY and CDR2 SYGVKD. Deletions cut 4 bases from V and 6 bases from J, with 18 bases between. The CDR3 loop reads CAISGQESGFSGELFF. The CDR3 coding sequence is TGTGCCATCAGTGGACAGGAAAGCGGATTTTCCGGGGAGCTGTTTTTT.